A single sample is the source of the 18 T cell receptor beta chains below, sequenced in a study of control samples from healthy donors and cancer patients. Profiling relied on immunoSEQ multiplex PCR, and the TCRdb table lists in-frame clones only, not all of them. The table includes 90,000 to 150,000 clones, around 87% detected once. Sequenced material: blood. All receptors come from a man in his thirties or forties in good health.

There are a few counts of this clone. This chain connects TRBV11-2 to TRBJ1-2; D gene ambiguous. V lost 2 bases and J lost 0, with 7 bases in between. Looked up from germline, CDR1 is SGHAT and CDR2 is FQNNGV. The CDR3 has 14 residues. This CDR3 is CASSLTRTNYGYTF. Written as DNA, the CDR3 is TGTGCCAGCAGCTTAACAAGAACTAACTATGGCTACACCTTC.

The V gene is TRBV4-2, the J gene TRBJ2-7; a weak D match, TRBD2 (6 bases). Germline loops: CDR1 LGHNA, CDR2 YNFKEQ. The CDR3 spans 14 residues. The V gene lost 0 bases and the J gene lost 3 bases, with 9 bases spanning the gap. The CDR3 loop is CASSQDTGVYEQYF. The CDR3 DNA reads as TGTGCCAGCAGCCAAGATACGGGGGTCTACGAGCAGTACTTC.

The chain uses TRBV5-1 and TRBJ2-6; TRBD1 aligns across 9 bases. Trimming cost V 1 base and J 2 bases; bases outside gene matches: 4. Germline values: CDR1 SGHRS, CDR2 YFSETQ. CDR3 size: 17 residues. CDR3 sequence (DNA): TGCGCCAGCAGCTTGTTGGGGACAGGGACTGGGGCCAACGTCCTGACTTTC. Translated: CASSLLGTGTGANVLTF.

The chain links TRBV3-1 (or the pseudogene TRBV3-2) to TRBJ2-7; 8 bases match TRBD1. This CDR3 comprises 13 residues. Trimming at V came to 6 bases and at J to 7 bases, leaving 8 bases not matched to a gene. The germline CDR1 and CDR2 sequences are LGHDT and YNNKEL (reference sequence). Here the CDR3 reads CASSRQGREEQYF. CDR3 nucleotide sequence: TGTGCCAGCAGTCGACAGGGGAGAGAAGAGCAGTACTTC.

The chain joins TRBV7-6 to TRBJ2-5, with TRBD2 matching 9 bases. Trimming took 0 bases from V and 2 from J; bases not matched to a gene: 4. The CDR3 sequence is 16 residues long. Germline CDR1 and CDR2: SGHVS and FNYEAQ. CDR3 DNA: TGTGCCAGCAGCTTAGCTAGCGGGGGCATTCAAGAGACCCAGTACTTC. Amino acid sequence: CASSLASGGIQETQYF.

The V call is TRBV6-5, the J call TRBJ1-2, with TRBD1 as a possible D gene (6 bases). From germline, CDR1 is MNHEY and CDR2 SVGAGI. The V gene lost 4 bases and the J gene lost 5 bases, with 11 bases spanning the gap. This CDR3 has 13 amino acids. CDR3 in amino acids: CASSSGQRYGYTF. DNA for the CDR3: TGTGCCAGCAGTTCCGGACAGCGTTATGGCTACACCTTC.

Comments on this clone: This CDR3 is also generated by other DNA sequences in the sample. This chain connects TRBV9 to TRBJ1-1; D is uncertain. The CDR3 length is 14 residues. Germline CDR1 reads SGDLS; CDR2 reads YYNGEE. The ends were cut back, 0 bases at V and 2 bases at J, with 8 bases in the middle. The CDR3 sequence is CASSVVFTNTEAFF. In nucleotides, the CDR3 is TGTGCCAGCAGCGTAGTCTTTACTAACACTGAAGCTTTCTTT.

The gene calls are TRBV5-1 and TRBJ2-2, with D possibly TRBD2 on 5 matching bases. Trimming stripped 0 bases from V and 4 bases from J, with 7 bases between. The CDR3 is made up of 14 amino acids. Germline V CDR1 and CDR2: SGHRS, YFSETQ. The CDR3 nucleotides are TGCGCCAGCAGCTTGGGCGGGTCCACCGGGGAGCTGTTTTTT. Translating it yields CASSLGGSTGELFF. The whole variable domain, filled in from reference TRBV5-1 and TRBJ2-2, reads KAGVTQTPRYLIKTRGQQVTLSCSPISGHRSVSWYQQTPGQGLQFLFEYFSETQRNKGNFPGRFSGRQFSNSRSEMNVSTLELGDSALYLCASSLGGSTGELFFGEGSRLTVL.

In this sample, this clone turned up a few times. The chain uses TRBV10-3 and TRBJ2-5, with D perhaps TRBD1 or TRBD2 (5 bases each). Trimming left V 4 bases short and J 1 base short, with 13 bases between. The CDR3 is 15 residues long. Germline V CDR1 and CDR2: ENHRY, SYGVKD. Here the CDR3 reads CAISGGMRAQETQYF. CDR3 nucleotides: TGTGCCATCAGTGGGGGGATGAGAGCCCAAGAGACCCAGTACTTC.

This rearrangement joins TRBV6-5 to TRBJ2-1; weak D call: TRBD2 (6 bases). This CDR3 is built from 15 residues. Germline loops: CDR1 MNHEY, CDR2 SVGAGI. V was shortened by 6 bases and J by 0 bases, with 12 bases between the two germline ends. CDR3 DNA sequence: TGTGCCAGCAGCCCCCAGGAGGGCTCCTACAATGAGCAGTTCTTC. Translation: CASSPQEGSYNEQFF.

This chain uses TRBV7-2 with TRBJ1-1, with a weak D call TRBD1 (5 bases). V gave up 5 bases and J gave up 1 base, with 14 bases separating them. Germline values: CDR1 SGHTA, CDR2 FQGNSA. This CDR3 comprises 15 residues. The CDR3 loop reads CASSLWGSSNTEAFF. CDR3 bases: TGTGCCAGCAGCCTATGGGGCAGTTCGAACACTGAAGCTTTCTTT.

This clone turned up a few times. The V call is TRBV5-4, the J call TRBJ2-7, with a weak D call TRBD1 (5 bases). The CDR3 spans 12 residues. V was pared by 4 bases and J by 5 bases, with 10 bases between. The germline CDR1 and CDR2 sequences are SGHNT and YYREEE (reference sequence). CDR3 nucleotides: TGTGCCAGCAGCCTCGACAGCAACGAGCAGTACGTC. It encodes CASSLDSNEQYV.

This chain links TRBV4-1 with TRBJ1-4; weak D call: TRBD1 (5 bases). CDR1 MGHRA and CDR2 YSYEKL come from the germline V gene. This CDR3 is built from 15 residues. The V and J ends lost 0 bases and 5 bases respectively, with 10 bases between them. CDR3 sequence reads: CASSQEGGRNEKLFF. The CDR3 region has the DNA TGCGCCAGCAGCCAAGAGGGGGGTAGAAATGAAAAACTGTTTTTT.

V usage is TRBV27 and J usage is TRBJ1-6; 7 bases agree with TRBD1. The CDR3 has 15 residues. Germline V CDR1 and CDR2: MNHEY, SMNVEV (reference sequence). V was clipped by 5 bases and J by 7 bases; unmatched bases: 8. The CDR3 nucleotides are TGTGCCAGCAGTCCCACAGGGGCGGAAAATTCACCCCTCCACTTT. This encodes CASSPTGAENSPLHF.

The chain employs TRBV5-1 and TRBJ2-5; TRBD2 might be the D (7 bases). The CDR3 totals 15 residues. V was cut by 3 bases and J by 1 base, with 13 bases left in between. Germline V CDR1 and CDR2: SGHRS, YFSETQ. CDR3 DNA sequence: TGCGCCAGCAGCTGGGGGGCGGGGGCCCAAGAGACCCAGTACTTC. Amino acid sequence: CASSWGAGAQETQYF.

J is TRBJ2-3 and V is TRBV6-1; a possible D gene is TRBD1 (6 bases). The CDR3 sequence is 15 residues long. V was trimmed by 6 bases and J by 0 bases, leaving 13 bases between them. Germline lookup yields CDR1 MNHNS and CDR2 SASEGT. The CDR3 sequence: CASRNYRASTDTQYF. DNA of the CDR3: TGTGCCAGCAGGAATTACAGGGCTAGCACAGATACGCAGTATTTT.

This chain links TRBV19 with TRBJ2-7; a possible D gene is TRBD1 (6 bases). The CDR3 extends over 13 amino acids. V was cut by 5 bases and J by 4 bases, with 12 bases left in between. Germline CDR1 is LNHDA and CDR2 is SQIVND (reference sequence). The CDR3 protein is CASSPGQNYEQYF. In nucleotides, the CDR3 is TGTGCCAGTAGTCCAGGACAGAATTACGAGCAGTACTTC. The full variable domain, its missing parts supplied by reference TRBV19 and TRBJ2-7, is DGGITQSPKYLFRKEGQNVTLSCEQNLNHDAMYWYRQDPGQGLRLIYYSQIVNDFQKGDIAEGYSVSREKKESFPLTVTSAQKNPTAFYLCASSPGQNYEQYFGPGTRLTVT.

The CDR3 sequence: CASSFFTRLRAAGANVLTF. CDR3 DNA: TGTGCCAGCAGCTTCTTCACCCGATTACGGGCTGCTGGGGCCAACGTCCTGACTTTC. This chain connects TRBV7-2 to TRBJ2-6; no reliable D call. Per the germline V gene, CDR1 is SGHTA and CDR2 is FQGNSA. The CDR3 consists of 19 residues. V was pared by 3 bases and J by 2 bases, with 20 bases between.